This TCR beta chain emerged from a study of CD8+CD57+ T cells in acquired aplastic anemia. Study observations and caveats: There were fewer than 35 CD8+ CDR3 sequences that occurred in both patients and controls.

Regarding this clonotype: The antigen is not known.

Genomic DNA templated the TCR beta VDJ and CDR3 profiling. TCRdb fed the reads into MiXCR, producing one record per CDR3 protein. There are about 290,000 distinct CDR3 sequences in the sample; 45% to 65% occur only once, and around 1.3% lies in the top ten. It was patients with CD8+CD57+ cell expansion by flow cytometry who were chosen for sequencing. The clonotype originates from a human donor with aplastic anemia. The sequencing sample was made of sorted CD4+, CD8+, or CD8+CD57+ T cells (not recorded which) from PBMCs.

Written as DNA, the CDR3 is TGCAGTGCCTTACAGGGGGCGAACACTGAAGCTTTCTTT. The encoded protein is CSALQGANTEAFF. The genes are TRBV20-1 and TRBJ1-1, with 9 bases matching TRBD1. Trimming cost V 6 bases and J 1 base; bases outside gene matches: 3. The CDR3 is made up of 13 amino acids. CDR1 and CDR2 (germline): DFQATT, SNEGSKA (reference sequence).